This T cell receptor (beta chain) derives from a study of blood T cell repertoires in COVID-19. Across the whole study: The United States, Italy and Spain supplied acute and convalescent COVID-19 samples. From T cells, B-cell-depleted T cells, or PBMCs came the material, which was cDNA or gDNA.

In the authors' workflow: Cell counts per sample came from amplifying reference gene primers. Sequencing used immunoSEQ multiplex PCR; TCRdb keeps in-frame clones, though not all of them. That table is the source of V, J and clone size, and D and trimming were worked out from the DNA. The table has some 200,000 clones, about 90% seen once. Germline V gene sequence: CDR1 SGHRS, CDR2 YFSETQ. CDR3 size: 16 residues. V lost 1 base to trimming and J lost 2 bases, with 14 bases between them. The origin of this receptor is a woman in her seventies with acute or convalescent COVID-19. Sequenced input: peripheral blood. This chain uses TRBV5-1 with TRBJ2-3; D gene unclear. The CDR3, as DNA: TGCGCCAGCAGCTTGTCTATGTGGGCAAACACAGATACGCAGTATTTT. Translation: CASSLSMWANTDTQYF.